A single sample is the source of the 4 T cell receptor beta chains below, sequenced in a study of T cells after yellow fever vaccination. TCRdb ran MiXCR on the 5' RACE reads and lists one entry per CDR3 protein. There are some 160,000 distinct CDR3 sequences in the sample; more than 5.5% occur only once, and approximately 2.5% lies in the top ten. The sample here was CD4+ T cells sorted from PBMCs, taken 5 days after the first yellow fever vaccination. These receptors were obtained from a man younger than 30 who received the YFV17D yellow fever vaccine.

This clonotype was recorded at least ten times. The rearrangement joins TRBV5-1 to TRBJ2-3, with 9 bases identical to TRBD2. The CDR3 extends over 15 amino acids. V trimming: 4 bases; J trimming: 5 bases; junction bases outside the gene matches: 8. Germline loops: CDR1 SGHRS, CDR2 YFSETQ. In DNA form, the CDR3 reads TGCGCCAGCAGCCCGCGGGGGGGCCGGGAAGATACGCAGTATTTT. This codes for CASSPRGGREDTQYF.

This clonotype was found many times. The V and J genes are TRBV6-6 and TRBJ2-7; TRBD1 matches at 7 bases. This CDR3 region has 13 residues. Germline-derived CDR1 and CDR2 are MNHNY and SVGAGI (reference sequence). Germline trimming cut 5 bases from V and 3 bases from J; bases unmatched to any gene: 4. Here the CDR3 DNA reads TGTGCCAGCAGTCCGCCAGGGGGCTACGAGCAGTACTTC. It is translated as CASSPPGGYEQYF.

There are a few counts of this clonotype. The chain employs TRBV7-2 and TRBJ2-2; 12 nucleotides align to TRBD2. The V and J ends lost 5 bases and 4 bases, in that order; junction bases with no gene match: 2. The CDR3 consists of 15 residues. The germline V gene encodes CDR1 SGHTA and CDR2 FQGNSA. For the CDR3, the DNA is TGTGCCAGCAGCCCGGGACTAGCGGGCACCGGGGAGCTGTTTTTT. Its protein is CASSPGLAGTGELFF.

This clonotype was seen repeatedly, ten times or more. This chain uses TRBV3-1 with TRBJ2-3, with 7 bases that match TRBD2. J was trimmed by 2 bases and V by 0 bases; bases with no gene match: 11. This CDR3 is built from 18 residues. The germline V gene encodes CDR1 LGHDT and CDR2 YNNKEL (reference sequence). The DNA of the CDR3 is TGTGCCAGCAGCCAAGACGCGCGGTCTAGCGGACTCACAGATACGCAGTATTTT. It specifies CASSQDARSSGLTDTQYF.